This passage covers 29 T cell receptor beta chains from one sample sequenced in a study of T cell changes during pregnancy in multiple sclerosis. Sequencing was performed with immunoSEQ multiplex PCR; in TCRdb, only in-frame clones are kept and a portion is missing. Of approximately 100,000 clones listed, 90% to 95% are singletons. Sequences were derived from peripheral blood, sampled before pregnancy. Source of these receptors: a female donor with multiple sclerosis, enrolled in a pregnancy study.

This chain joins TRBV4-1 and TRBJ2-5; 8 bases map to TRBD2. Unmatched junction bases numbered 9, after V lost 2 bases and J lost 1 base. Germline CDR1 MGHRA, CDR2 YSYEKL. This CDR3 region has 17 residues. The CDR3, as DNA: TGCGCCAGCAGCCAACCATGGGCCGGGAGGGCCCAAGAGACCCAGTACTTC. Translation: CASSQPWAGRAQETQYF.

The CDR3 loop is CASSTRESVLLNSPLHF. CDR3 coding DNA: TGTGCCAGCAGTACGCGTGAGTCCGTACTACTGAATTCACCCCTCCACTTT. The chain joins TRBV28 to TRBJ1-6; no definite D call. The CDR3 has 17 amino acids. CDR1 is MDHEN, CDR2 SYDVKM, per germline. V was clipped by 5 bases and J by 7 bases, with 21 bases between them.

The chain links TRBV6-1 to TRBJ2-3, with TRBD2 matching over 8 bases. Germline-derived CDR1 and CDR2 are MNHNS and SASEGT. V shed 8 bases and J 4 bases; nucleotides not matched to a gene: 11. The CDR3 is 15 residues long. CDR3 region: CASLPGLGGADTQYF. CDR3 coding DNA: TGTGCCAGCCTTCCGGGACTAGGTGGTGCAGATACGCAGTATTTT.

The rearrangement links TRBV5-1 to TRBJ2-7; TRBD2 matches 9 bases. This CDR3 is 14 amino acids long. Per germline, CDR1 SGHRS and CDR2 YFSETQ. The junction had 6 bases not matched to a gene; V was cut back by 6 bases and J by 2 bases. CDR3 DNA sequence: TGCGCCAGCAATCCTAGCGGGGACGCCTACGAGCAGTACTTC. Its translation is CASNPSGDAYEQYF.

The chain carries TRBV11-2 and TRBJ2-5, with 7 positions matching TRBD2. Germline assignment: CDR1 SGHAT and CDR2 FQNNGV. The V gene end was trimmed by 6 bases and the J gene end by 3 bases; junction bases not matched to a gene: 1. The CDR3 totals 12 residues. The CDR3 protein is CASRAGEETQYF. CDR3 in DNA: TGTGCCAGCAGGGCGGGAGAAGAGACCCAGTACTTC.

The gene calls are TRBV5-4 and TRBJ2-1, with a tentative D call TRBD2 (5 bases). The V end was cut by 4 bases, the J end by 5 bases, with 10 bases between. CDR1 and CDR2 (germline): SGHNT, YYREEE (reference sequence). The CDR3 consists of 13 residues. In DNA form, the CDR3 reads TGTGCCAGCAGCCTGACTACCCACAATGAGCAGTTCTTC. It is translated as CASSLTTHNEQFF.

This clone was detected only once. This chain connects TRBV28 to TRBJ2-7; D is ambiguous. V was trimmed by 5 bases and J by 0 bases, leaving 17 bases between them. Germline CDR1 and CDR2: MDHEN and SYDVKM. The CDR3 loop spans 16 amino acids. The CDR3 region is CASSLSAEAPSYEQYF. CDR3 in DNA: TGTGCCAGCAGTCTGAGTGCTGAGGCACCCTCCTACGAGCAGTACTTC.

The CDR3 DNA reads TGTGCCAGCAGCCAGACTTCCGGGGAAGAAGGCTATGGCTACACCTTC. Translating gives CASSQTSGEEGYGYTF. V is TRBV13 and J is TRBJ1-2, with no clear D. Per germline, CDR1 PRHDT and CDR2 FYEKMQ (reference sequence). The CDR3 runs to 16 residues. The germline V and J ends were trimmed by 5 bases and 4 bases, with 20 bases remaining between them.

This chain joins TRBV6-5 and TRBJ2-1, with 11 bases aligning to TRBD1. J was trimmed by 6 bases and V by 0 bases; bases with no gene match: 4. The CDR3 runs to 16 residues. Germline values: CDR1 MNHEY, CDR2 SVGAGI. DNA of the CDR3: TGTGCCAGCAGTTACTCGAGCGGGACAGGGGGCAATGAGCAGTTCTTC. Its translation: CASSYSSGTGGNEQFF.

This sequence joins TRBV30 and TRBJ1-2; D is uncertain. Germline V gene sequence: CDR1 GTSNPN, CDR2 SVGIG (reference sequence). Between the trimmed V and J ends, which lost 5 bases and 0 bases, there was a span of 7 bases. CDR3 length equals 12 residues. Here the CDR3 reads CAWGRANYGYTF. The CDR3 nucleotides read TGTGCCTGGGGGAGGGCTAACTATGGCTACACCTTC.

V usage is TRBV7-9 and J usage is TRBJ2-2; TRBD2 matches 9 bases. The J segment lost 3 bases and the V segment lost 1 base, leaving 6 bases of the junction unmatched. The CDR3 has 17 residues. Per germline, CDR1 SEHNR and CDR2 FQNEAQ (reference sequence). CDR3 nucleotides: TGTGCCAGCAGCTTAGTCGGGCGGGAGGGACACACCGGGGAGCTGTTTTTT. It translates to CASSLVGREGHTGELFF. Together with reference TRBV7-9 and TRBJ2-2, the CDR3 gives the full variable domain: DTGVSQNPRHKITKRGQNVTFRCDPISEHNRLYWYRQTLGQGPEFLTYFQNEAQLEKSRLLSDRFSAERPKGSFSTLEIQRTEQGDSAMYLCASSLVGREGHTGELFFGEGSRLTVL.

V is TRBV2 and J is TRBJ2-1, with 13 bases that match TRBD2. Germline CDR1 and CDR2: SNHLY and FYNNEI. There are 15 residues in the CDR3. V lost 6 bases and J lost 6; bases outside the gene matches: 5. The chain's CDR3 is CASRGGLAGINEQFF. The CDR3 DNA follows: TGTGCCAGCAGGGGGGGACTAGCGGGAATCAATGAGCAGTTCTTC.

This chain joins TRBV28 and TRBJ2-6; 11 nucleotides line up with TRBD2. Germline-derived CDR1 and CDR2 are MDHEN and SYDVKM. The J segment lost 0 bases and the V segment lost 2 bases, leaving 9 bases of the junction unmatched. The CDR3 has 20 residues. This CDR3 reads CASSLGARLAGNSGANVLTF. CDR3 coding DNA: TGTGCCAGCAGTTTAGGAGCCCGACTAGCGGGGAACTCTGGGGCCAACGTCCTGACTTTC.

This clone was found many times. The CDR3 DNA sequence: TGTGCCAGCTCACCAGTTCAAGGGGTGGACAGGAACACTGAAGCTTTCTTT. Translating it yields CASSPVQGVDRNTEAFF. The chain uses TRBV18 and TRBJ1-1; tentatively, D is TRBD1 (6 bases). V lost 2 bases and J lost 1, with 17 bases in between. Looked up from germline, CDR1 is KGHSH and CDR2 is LQKENI. The CDR3 is made up of 17 amino acids. Variable domain in full (rest from reference TRBV18 and TRBJ1-1): NAGVMQNPRHLVRRRGQEARLRCSPMKGHSHVYWYRQLPEEGLKFMVYLQKENIIDESGMPKERFSAEFPKEGPSILRIQQVVRGDSAAYFCASSPVQGVDRNTEAFFGQGTRLTVV.

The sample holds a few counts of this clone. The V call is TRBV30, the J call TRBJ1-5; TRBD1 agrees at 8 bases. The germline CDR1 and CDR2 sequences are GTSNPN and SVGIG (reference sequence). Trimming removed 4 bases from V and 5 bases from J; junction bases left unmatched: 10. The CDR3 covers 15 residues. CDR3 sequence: CAWNAHGTGDQPQHF. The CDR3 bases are TGTGCCTGGAATGCTCACGGGACAGGAGATCAGCCCCAGCATTTT.

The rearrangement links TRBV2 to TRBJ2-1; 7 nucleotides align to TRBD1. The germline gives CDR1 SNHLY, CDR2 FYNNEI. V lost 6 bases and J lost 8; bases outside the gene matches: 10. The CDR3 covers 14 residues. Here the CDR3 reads CASRGQSKGDEQFF. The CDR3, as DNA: TGTGCCAGCAGGGGACAGAGCAAAGGCGATGAGCAGTTCTTC.

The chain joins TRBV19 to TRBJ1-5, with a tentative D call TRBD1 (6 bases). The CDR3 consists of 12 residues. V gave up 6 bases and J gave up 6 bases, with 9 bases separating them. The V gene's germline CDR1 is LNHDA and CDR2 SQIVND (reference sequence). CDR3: CASRTGGQPQHF. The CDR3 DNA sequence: TGTGCCAGTAGGACAGGCGGTCAGCCCCAGCATTTT.

The CDR3 nucleotides read TGCGCCAGCAGCTTGGCCTCGGACAGGGCGGCAGATACGCAGTATTTT. It specifies CASSLASDRAADTQYF. V and J are TRBV5-1 and TRBJ2-3; 8 positions agree with TRBD1. Trimming took 0 bases from V and 4 from J; bases not matched to a gene: 7. CDR1 is SGHRS and CDR2 is YFSETQ in the germline V gene. The CDR3 has 16 amino acids.

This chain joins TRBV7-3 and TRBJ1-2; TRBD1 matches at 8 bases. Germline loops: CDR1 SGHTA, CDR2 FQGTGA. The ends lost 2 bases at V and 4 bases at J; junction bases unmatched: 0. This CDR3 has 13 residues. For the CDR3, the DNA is TGTGCCAGCAGCTTAGGGACAGGCTATGGCTACACCTTC. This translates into CASSLGTGYGYTF.

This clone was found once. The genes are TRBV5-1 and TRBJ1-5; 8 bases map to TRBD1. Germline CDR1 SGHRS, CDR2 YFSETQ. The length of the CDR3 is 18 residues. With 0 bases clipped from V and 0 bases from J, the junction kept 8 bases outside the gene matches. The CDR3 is CASSLVPSTGASNQPQHF. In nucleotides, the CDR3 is TGCGCCAGCAGCTTGGTTCCTTCGACAGGGGCTAGCAATCAGCCCCAGCATTTT.

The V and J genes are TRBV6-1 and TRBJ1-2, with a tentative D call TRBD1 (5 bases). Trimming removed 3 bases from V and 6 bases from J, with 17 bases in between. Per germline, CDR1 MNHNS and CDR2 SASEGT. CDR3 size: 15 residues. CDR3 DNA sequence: TGTGCCAGCAGTGACCCCCGGGGGTTTTCAAATGGCTACACCTTC. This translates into CASSDPRGFSNGYTF.

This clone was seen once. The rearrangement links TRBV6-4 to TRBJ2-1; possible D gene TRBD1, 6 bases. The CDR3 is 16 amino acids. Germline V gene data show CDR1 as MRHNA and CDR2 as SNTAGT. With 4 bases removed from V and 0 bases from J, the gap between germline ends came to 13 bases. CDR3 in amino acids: CASSAGQHVSYNEQFF. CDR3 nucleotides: TGTGCCAGCAGTGCCGGACAGCACGTCTCCTACAATGAGCAGTTCTTC.

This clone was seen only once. CDR3 in amino acids: CASSSTINTGELFF. The CDR3 bases are TGTGCCAGCAGTTCTACTATCAACACCGGGGAGCTGTTTTTT. The chain is built from TRBV27 and TRBJ2-2; unclear D gene. CDR1 and CDR2 (germline): MNHEY, SMNVEV (reference sequence). The CDR3 is made up of 14 amino acids. The V end lost 4 bases, the J end lost 2 bases, and 8 bases lay between the germline ends.

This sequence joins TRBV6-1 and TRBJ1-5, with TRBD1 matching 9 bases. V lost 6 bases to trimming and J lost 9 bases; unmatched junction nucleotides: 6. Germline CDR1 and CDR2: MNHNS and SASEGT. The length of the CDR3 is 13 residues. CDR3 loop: CASRSTGGGPQHF. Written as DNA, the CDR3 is TGTGCCAGCAGATCGACAGGGGGAGGGCCCCAGCATTTT.

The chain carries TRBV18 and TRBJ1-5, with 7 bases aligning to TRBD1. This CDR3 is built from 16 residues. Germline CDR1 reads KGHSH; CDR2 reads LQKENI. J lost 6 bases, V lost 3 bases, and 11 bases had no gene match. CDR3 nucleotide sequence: TGTGCCAGCTCACCCCCCCGGGAGGGGGCTGGTCAGCCCCAGCATTTT. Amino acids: CASSPPREGAGQPQHF.

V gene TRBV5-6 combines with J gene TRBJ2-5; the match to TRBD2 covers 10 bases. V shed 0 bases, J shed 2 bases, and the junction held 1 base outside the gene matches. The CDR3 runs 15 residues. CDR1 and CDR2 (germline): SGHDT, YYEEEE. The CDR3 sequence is CASSLVAGGQETQYF. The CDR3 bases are TGTGCCAGCAGCTTGGTAGCGGGGGGTCAAGAGACCCAGTACTTC.

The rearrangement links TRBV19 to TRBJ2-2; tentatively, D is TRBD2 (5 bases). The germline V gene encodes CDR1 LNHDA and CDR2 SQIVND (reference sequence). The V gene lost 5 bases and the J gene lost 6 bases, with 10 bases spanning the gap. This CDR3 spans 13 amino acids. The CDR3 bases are TGTGCCAGTAGTTACGGGATTCCCGGGGAGCTGTTTTTT. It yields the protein CASSYGIPGELFF.

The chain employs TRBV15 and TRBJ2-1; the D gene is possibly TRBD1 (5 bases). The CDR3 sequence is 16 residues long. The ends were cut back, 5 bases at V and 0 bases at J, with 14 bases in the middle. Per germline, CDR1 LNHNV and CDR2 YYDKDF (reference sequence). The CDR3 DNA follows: TGTGCCACCAGCGGAAGGACACTGAGCTCCTACAATGAGCAGTTCTTC. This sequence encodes CATSGRTLSSYNEQFF.

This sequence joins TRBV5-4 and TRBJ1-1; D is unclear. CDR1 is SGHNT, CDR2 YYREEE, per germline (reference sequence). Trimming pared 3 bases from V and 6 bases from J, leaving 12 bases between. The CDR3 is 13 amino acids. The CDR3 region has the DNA TGTGCCAGCAGCTCCCCGGTGGGAGCTGAAGCTTTCTTT. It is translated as CASSSPVGAEAFF.